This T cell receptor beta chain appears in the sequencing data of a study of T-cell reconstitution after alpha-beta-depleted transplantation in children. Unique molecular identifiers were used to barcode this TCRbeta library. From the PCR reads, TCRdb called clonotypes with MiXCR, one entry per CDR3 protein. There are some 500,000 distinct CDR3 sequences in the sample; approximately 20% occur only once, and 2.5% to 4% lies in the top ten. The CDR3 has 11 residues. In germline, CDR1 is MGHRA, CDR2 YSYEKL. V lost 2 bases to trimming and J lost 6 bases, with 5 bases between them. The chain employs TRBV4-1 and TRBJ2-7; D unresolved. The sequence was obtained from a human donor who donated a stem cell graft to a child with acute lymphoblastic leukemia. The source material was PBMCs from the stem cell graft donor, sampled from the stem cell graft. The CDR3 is CASSQQAEQYF. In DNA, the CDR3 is TGCGCCAGCAGCCAACAGGCCGAGCAGTACTTC.